This record covers a single TCR beta chain. It lacks a known antigen. No base quality information exists; no much larger clone differs at one position. Other DNA sequences from this sample encode an identical CDR3 as well. Donors were healthy HIV-negative adults with no recently reported acute infections or vaccinations. Every donor was a Caucasian adult living in Nashville, Tennessee, USA. CD4+ T cells were enriched through magnetic negative selection, after which naive cells were positively selected on CD45RA and the remaining negative fraction served as the memory subset. Blood was collected by leukapheresis, and PBMCs were isolated by Ficoll-Histopaque density gradient centrifugation and then cryopreserved in liquid nitrogen vapor phase. Analytical flow cytometry was used to check the purity and quantity of each magnetically sorted T cell population. Genomic DNA was isolated from each sorted fraction and quantified by UV absorbance on a Nanodrop 2000c.

Using the deep immunoSEQ assay, multiplex PCR amplified TCR CDR3 regions from genomic DNA. Genomic DNA extracted from each cell subset was distributed evenly over all wells of several immunoSEQ 96-well plates, and each plate served as one replicate. For sorted subsets, 200 to 250 ng of genomic DNA, equivalent to 25,000 to 35,000 T cell genomes, went into each replicate PCR. Purified libraries were measured with a Qubit 3.0 fluorometer, size-checked on a Bioanalyzer 2100, and measured again with the KAPA Library Quantification kit. Every immunoSEQ 96-well plate was sequenced on a dedicated single-read 150-cycle Illumina NextSeq 550 flow cell. As for the original processing: Because the immunoSEQ output included only junctional sequences and no quality scores, the filtering could not be the same as the filtering used for full-length reads. Sequences were annotated with PyIR, a Python wrapper for IgBLAST v1.9, using IMGT germline references to assign V/J genes and CDR3. Reads were removed for weak V/J assignments (E-value above 1e-6), missing CDR3, stop codons, out-of-frame junctions, or ambiguous translated residues. V3J clonotypes were defined by identical inferred V gene, J gene, and CDR3 amino acid sequence. To compute the percentage overlap between repertoires, the number of shared unique clonotypes was divided by the size of the smaller repertoire. Richness of each repertoire was evaluated using RTK rarefaction, the Chao1 estimator, and Recon v2.1 estimates of unobserved clonotypes. OLGA was used to compute generation probabilities for all TCRbeta clonotypes that the gDNA method yielded from a handful of donors. This is the immuneACCESS table as TCRdb keeps it, with only in-frame sequences that have V and J called. A part of the clones is gone; compared with another copy, unresolved V genes explain less than half, and the rest is unexplained. The V and J calls and clone size are taken from that table; D and trimming were inferred from the DNA. Recorded for this sample are some 2,500,000 clones; roughly 90% of them occurred a single time. The ten largest clones take up more than 0.35% of the sample.

V lost 0 bases and J lost 0 bases; the stretch between them is 10 bases long. The CDR3 runs 16 residues from the cysteine to the phenylalanine. This entry keeps only the CDR3 DNA: 48 bases, framed from base 1. The germline V gene supplies CDR1 MNHEY and CDR2 SVGAGI. The data belong to a study of shared clonotypes between healthy human individuals (TCRdb year 2020). Describing the broader study: Three men and two women, aged 18 to 49 years, made up the cohort. To estimate repertoire size and how much clonotypes are shared between individuals, the study performed deep sequencing of blood TCR repertoires from five healthy adults. Leukapheresis yielded between about 0.9 and 9 billion PBMCs per donor. For each donor, CD4 naive and CD4 memory were each run on three plates, CD8 naive on two plates, and CD8 memory on one plate. To increase sequencing depth and limit assay-specific biases, TCR repertoire library preparation and sequencing were carried out by different laboratories using diverse techniques. The paper as a whole reports these results and caveats: Only blood was sampled, and tissue TCR repertoires likely differ from those in blood. Even with the large sequencing depth, rarefaction of the sorted-subset datasets indicated that sequencing was incomplete. Because the study included only a small number of donors, the genetic and exposure-history diversity represented was limited. Pairwise subsampling indicated that sequencing depth was expected to affect the degree of clonotype sharing among donors. Estimated clonotype richness was generally larger for naive than for memory subsets. Compared with non-shared clonotypes, the clonotypes found in all four sorted-subset donors had higher generation probabilities. When several donors were compared, the shared fraction of clonotypes was around 5.1% for naive CD4, roughly 3.4% for naive CD8, more than 2% for memory CD4, and around 0.4% for memory CD8.

Recombination joined TRBV6-5 with TRBJ2-3; the D gene identity is not certain. Sequencing used naive CD4+ T cells from PBMCs. The cell subset or site label, read with the paper, signifies: CD45RA+ positively selected. The TCR sequence derives from a young man in good health. Some clones in this sample may be carry-over from other donors' samples. The DNA sequence reads TGTGCCAGCAGTTACTCGGGCACCTCTAGCACAGATACGCAGTATTTT. Its protein reads: CASSYSGTSSTDTQYF.